This T cell receptor beta chain was profiled in a study of blood T cell repertoires in COVID-19. As for the study in general: Nucleic acid was either cDNA or gDNA, and it came from T cells, B-cell-depleted T cells, or PBMCs.

CDR1 and CDR2 from the germline V gene are KGHSH and LQKENI. The CDR3 has 16 amino acids. Trimming removed 3 bases from V and 6 bases from J; junction bases left unmatched: 8. The data were produced by immunoSEQ multiplex PCR, yet TCRdb's version contains in-frame clones alone and is incomplete. The sample holds 130,000 or so clones, over 80% seen once. This clonotype was sampled from a human donor in a cohort sampled during active COVID-19. Sequencing was done on a sample of peripheral blood. The chain is built from TRBV18 and TRBJ2-1, with TRBD2 identical over 10 bases. The CDR3 protein is CASSPMGLATFNEQFF. The CDR3 nucleotides are TGTGCCAGCTCACCGATGGGACTAGCGACCTTCAATGAGCAGTTCTTC. The variable domain in full, completed from reference TRBV18 and TRBJ2-1, reads NAGVMQNPRHLVRRRGQEARLRCSPMKGHSHVYWYRQLPEEGLKFMVYLQKENIIDESGMPKERFSAEFPKEGPSILRIQQVVRGDSAAYFCASSPMGLATFNEQFFGPGTRLTVL.